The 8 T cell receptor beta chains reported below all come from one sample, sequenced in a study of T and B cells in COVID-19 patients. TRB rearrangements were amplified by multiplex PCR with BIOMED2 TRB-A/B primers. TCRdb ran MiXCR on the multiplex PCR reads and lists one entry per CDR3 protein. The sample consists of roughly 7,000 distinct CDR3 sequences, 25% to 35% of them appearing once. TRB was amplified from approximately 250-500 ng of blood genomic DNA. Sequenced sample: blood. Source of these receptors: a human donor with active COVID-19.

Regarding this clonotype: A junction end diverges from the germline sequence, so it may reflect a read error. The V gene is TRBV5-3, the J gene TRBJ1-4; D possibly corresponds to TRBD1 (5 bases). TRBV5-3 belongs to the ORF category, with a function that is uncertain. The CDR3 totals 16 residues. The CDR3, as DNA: TGCGCCAGCAGCTCAGCCGGCTGGGGGGATAATGAAAAACTGTTTTTT. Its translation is CASSSAGWGDNEKLFF.

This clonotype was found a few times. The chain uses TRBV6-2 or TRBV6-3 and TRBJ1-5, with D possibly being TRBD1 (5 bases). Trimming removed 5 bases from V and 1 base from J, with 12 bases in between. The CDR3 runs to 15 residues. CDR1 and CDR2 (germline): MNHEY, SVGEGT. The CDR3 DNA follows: TGTGCCAGCAGTGCCTCAGGGTCAAGCAATCAGCCCCAGCATTTT. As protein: CASSASGSSNQPQHF.

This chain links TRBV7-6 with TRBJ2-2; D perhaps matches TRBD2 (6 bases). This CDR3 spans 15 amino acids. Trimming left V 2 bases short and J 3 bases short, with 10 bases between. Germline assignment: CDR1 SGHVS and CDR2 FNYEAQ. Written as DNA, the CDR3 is TGTGCCAGCAGCTTATTAGCGGACTACACCGGGGAGCTGTTTTTT. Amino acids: CASSLLADYTGELFF.

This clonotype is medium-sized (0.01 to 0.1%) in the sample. The chain's CDR3 is CASSSGTGGMQFF. The CDR3 region has the DNA TGTGCCAGCAGCTCCGGGACAGGGGGGATGCAGTTCTTC. The chain is built from TRBV13 and TRBJ2-1, with 11 bases lining up with TRBD1. Losses at the gene ends were 4 bases for V and 12 bases for J; bases not matched to a gene: 5. This CDR3 is 13 amino acids long. The germline gives CDR1 PRHDT, CDR2 FYEKMQ (reference sequence).

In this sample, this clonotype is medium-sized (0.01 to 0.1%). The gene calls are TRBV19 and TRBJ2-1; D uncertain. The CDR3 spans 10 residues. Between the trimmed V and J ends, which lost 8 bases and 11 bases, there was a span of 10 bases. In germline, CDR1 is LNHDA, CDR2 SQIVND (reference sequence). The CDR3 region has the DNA TGTGCCAGTTGGGGTGGTAAGCAGTTCTTC. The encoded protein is CASWGGKQFF.

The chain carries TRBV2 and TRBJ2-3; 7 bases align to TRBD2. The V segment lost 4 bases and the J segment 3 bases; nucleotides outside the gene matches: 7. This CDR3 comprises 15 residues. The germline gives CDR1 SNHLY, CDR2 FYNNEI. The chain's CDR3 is CASSVGLKQTDTQYF. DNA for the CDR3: TGTGCCAGCAGTGTGGGACTAAAGCAGACAGATACGCAGTATTTT.

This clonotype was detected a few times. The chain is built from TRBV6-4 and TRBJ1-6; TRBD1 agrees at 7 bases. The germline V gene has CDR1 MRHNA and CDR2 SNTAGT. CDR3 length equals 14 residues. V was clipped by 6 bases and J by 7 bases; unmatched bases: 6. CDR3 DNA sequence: TGTGCCAGCAGCGAAGCAGGGGGGAATTCACCCCTCCACTTT. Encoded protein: CASSEAGGNSPLHF.

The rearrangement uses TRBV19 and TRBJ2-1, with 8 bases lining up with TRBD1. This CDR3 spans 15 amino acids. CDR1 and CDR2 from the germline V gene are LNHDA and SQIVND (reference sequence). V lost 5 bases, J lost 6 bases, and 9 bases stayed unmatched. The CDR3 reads CASSLWTGYGNEQFF. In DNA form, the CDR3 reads TGTGCCAGTAGTCTGTGGACAGGGTACGGCAATGAGCAGTTCTTC.